This is a list of T cell receptor beta chains from one sample in a study of CD8 T cells in ankylosing spondylitis. TCRdb passed the 5' RACE reads through MiXCR, listing each CDR3 protein once. Found here are 25,000 to 35,000 distinct CDR3 sequences, over 12% of them singletons; the top ten hold around 40%. Sequencing input: blood. All receptors derive from a male donor with ankylosing spondylitis or in good health (not recorded which). The CDR3 runs from the conserved cysteine through the conserved F or W. The order of the fields is V gene, J gene, D gene, clone size, CDR3 protein, CDR3 DNA. The D gene is left open where the match is weak. Where a row states a size, it is once, few, many or the class of an expanded clone; other rows omit it.

>TRBV24-1|TRBJ2-2|TRBD2|few
CATSSGSTGELFF
TGTGCCACCAGTAGCGGGAGCACCGGGGAGCTGTTTTTT
>TRBV4-2|TRBJ2-2|TRBD2|.
CASSHQRGLGELFF
TGTGCCAGCAGCCACCAGCGGGGGCTTGGGGAGCTGTTTTTT
>TRBV5-1|TRBJ1-1|.|few
CASSLAGLGSNTEAFF
TGCGCCAGCAGCTTGGCCGGGCTGGGTTCGAACACTGAAGCTTTCTTT
>TRBV29-1|TRBJ2-3|.|.
CSVRVLGGDTQYF
TGCAGCGTTAGGGTCCTCGGAGGAGATACGCAGTATTTT
>TRBV12-3/TRBV12-4|TRBJ2-2|TRBD2|few
CASSFGGRGTGELFF
TGTGCCAGCAGTTTTGGCGGGAGAGGAACCGGGGAGCTGTTTTTT
>TRBV2|TRBJ2-2|.|.
CASIMGLGNTGELFF
TGTGCCAGCATTATGGGGCTCGGAAACACCGGGGAGCTGTTTTTT
>TRBV5-1|TRBJ2-3|TRBD2|.
CASSPGLAEYTDTQYF
TGCGCCAGCAGCCCGGGACTAGCGGAATACACAGATACGCAGTATTTT
>TRBV7-9|TRBJ1-1|.|.
CASSFPGSTEAFF
TGTGCCAGCAGCTTTCCCGGGTCCACTGAAGCTTTCTTT
>TRBV5-1|TRBJ2-1|TRBD2|few
CASTDLAGVSNEQFF
TGCGCCAGCACCGACCTAGCGGGAGTGAGCAATGAGCAGTTCTTC
>TRBV5-1|TRBJ2-2|.|.
CASSPGTHAEELFF
TGCGCCAGCAGTCCCGGGACCCATGCGGAGGAGCTGTTTTTT
>TRBV2|TRBJ2-1|.|.
CASSAQIKRYNEQFF
TGTGCCAGCAGTGCACAGATAAAACGCTACAATGAGCAGTTCTTC
>TRBV6-5|TRBJ1-1|.|few
CASSYGPAHGNTEAFF
TGTGCCAGCAGTTACGGGCCAGCACACGGGAACACTGAAGCTTTCTTT
>TRBV6-2/TRBV6-3|TRBJ2-3|.|.
CASSPGRGATTDTQYF
TGTGCCAGCAGTCCAGGCCGGGGGGCGACAACAGATACGCAGTATTTT
>TRBV20-1|TRBJ2-5|.|few
CSAAGGHLQETQYF
TGCAGTGCGGCCGGGGGGCACTTACAAGAGACCCAGTACTTC
>TRBV28|TRBJ1-1|TRBD1|few
CASSLGGTGGTEAFF
TGTGCCAGCAGTTTAGGGGGGACAGGGGGCACTGAAGCTTTCTTT
>TRBV30|TRBJ2-3|TRBD2|.
CAWTAGGTDTQYF
TGTGCCTGGACAGCGGGAGGGACAGATACGCAGTATTTT
>TRBV9|TRBJ2-2|.|many
CASSPPAGELFF
TGTGCCAGCAGCCCTCCGGCGGGGGAGCTGTTTTTT
>TRBV20-1|TRBJ2-4|TRBD2|many
CSARPGLAGGPVENIQYF
TGCAGTGCTCGCCCGGGACTAGCGGGAGGGCCAGTCGAAAACATTCAGTACTTC
>TRBV30|TRBJ1-4|.|.
CAWSGARLDEKPFF
TGTGCCTGGAGTGGGGCGCGGCTGGATGAAAAACCGTTTTTT
>TRBV5-5|TRBJ2-2|.|few
CASSFRVGAGELFF
TGTGCCAGCAGCTTCAGGGTTGGTGCCGGGGAGCTGTTTTTT
>TRBV7-9|TRBJ2-5|.|.
CASSFSTGLSETQYF
TGTGCCAGCAGCTTCTCGACTGGGTTGAGTGAGACCCAGTACTTC
>TRBV29-1|TRBJ2-3|.|few
CSVAQGDTQYF
TGCAGCGTTGCCCAGGGTGATACGCAGTATTTT
>TRBV15|TRBJ2-3|.|.
CATSSYPDTDTQYF
TGTGCCACCAGCAGCTACCCCGACACAGATACGCAGTATTTT
>TRBV7-2|TRBJ2-3|.|.
CASTPSGVSTDTQYF
TGTGCCAGCACCCCCTCGGGGGTGAGCACAGATACGCAGTATTTT
>TRBV11-1|TRBJ2-1|TRBD2|.
CASSSPTLRTSGLRYNEQFF
TGTGCCAGCAGCTCGCCGACCCTGAGGACTAGCGGGCTACGCTACAATGAGCAGTTCTTC
>TRBV7-9|TRBJ2-7|.|few
CASSRTGSYEQYF
TGTGCCAGCAGCCGAACAGGGTCCTACGAGCAGTACTTC
>TRBV2|TRBJ2-1|.|few
CASTQAGTFDNEQFF
TGTGCCAGCACCCAGGCAGGGACATTTGACAATGAGCAGTTCTTC
>TRBV7-2|TRBJ2-1|TRBD2|few
CASSPRRSGGYNEQFF
TGTGCCAGCAGCCCCCGGCGAAGCGGGGGATACAATGAGCAGTTCTTC
>TRBV12-3/TRBV12-4|TRBJ2-5|TRBD1|few
CASSSPGGVGSETQYF
TGTGCCAGCAGTTCCCCAGGGGGTGTGGGTTCGGAGACCCAGTACTTC
>TRBV20-1|TRBJ2-2|.|few
CSARDRDTSTGELFF
TGCAGTGCTAGAGACCGGGACACCTCCACCGGGGAGCTGTTTTTT
>TRBV29-1|TRBJ1-2|.|.
CSADDKGDGYTF
TGCAGCGCAGATGACAAGGGGGATGGCTACACCTTC
>TRBV20-1|TRBJ2-2|.|few
CSPVVGTGELFF
TGCAGTCCAGTGGTAGGGACCGGGGAGCTGTTTTTT
>TRBV5-1|TRBJ2-2|.|.
CASTLAANTGELFF
TGCGCCAGTACTCTGGCTGCGAACACCGGGGAGCTGTTTTTT
>TRBV20-1|TRBJ2-3|.|many
CSAREMWGPMGTDTQYF
TGCAGTGCTAGAGAGATGTGGGGGCCTATGGGTACAGATACGCAGTATTTT
>TRBV7-9|TRBJ2-5|.|many
CASSIQGFLETQYF
TGTGCCAGCAGCATCCAGGGTTTCTTGGAGACCCAGTACTTC
>TRBV20-1|TRBJ1-2|TRBD1|few
CSATGTAQSYTF
TGCAGTGCTACGGGGACAGCCCAGAGCTACACCTTC
>TRBV10-3|TRBJ1-5|.|.
CAISEAGAFYQPQHF
TGTGCCATCAGTGAAGCAGGAGCCTTTTATCAGCCCCAGCATTTT
>TRBV9|TRBJ1-5|TRBD1|many
CASSGQGASNQPQHF
TGTGCCAGCAGCGGACAGGGGGCGAGCAATCAGCCCCAGCATTTT
>TRBV7-2|TRBJ1-3|.|.
CASSDMTGNTIYF
TGTGCCAGCAGCGACATGACCGGAAACACCATATATTTT
>TRBV25-1|TRBJ2-2|.|once
CASSDSGRGTGELFF
TGTGCCAGCAGTGACTCGGGGAGAGGCACCGGGGAGCTGTTTTTT
>TRBV28|TRBJ2-1|TRBD2|few
CASATSGGANEQFF
TGTGCCAGCGCGACTAGCGGGGGGGCCAATGAGCAGTTCTTC
>TRBV7-7|TRBJ2-2|TRBD2|few
CASSDSGGANTGELFF
TGTGCCAGCAGCGATAGCGGGGGAGCGAACACCGGGGAGCTGTTTTTT
>TRBV2|TRBJ2-1|TRBD2|once
CASSPGLAVREQFF
TGTGCCAGCAGCCCCGGACTAGCTGTAAGGGAGCAGTTCTTC
>TRBV30|TRBJ2-2|TRBD2|.
CAWSARTSGNTGELFF
TGTGCCTGGAGTGCCCGGACTAGCGGTAACACCGGGGAGCTGTTTTTT
>TRBV7-9|TRBJ2-1|.|.
CASSFTAHEQFF
TGTGCCAGCAGCTTCACAGCCCATGAGCAGTTCTTC
>TRBV20-1|TRBJ2-3|.|many
CSARRGADTQYF
TGCAGTGCAAGGCGGGGCGCAGATACGCAGTATTTT
>TRBV7-9|TRBJ2-2|TRBD1|few
CASSPPGTGNTGELFF
TGTGCCAGCAGCCCCCCCGGGACAGGGAACACCGGGGAGCTGTTTTTT
>TRBV7-2|TRBJ1-5|.|.
CASSLGTNSNQPQHF
TGTGCCAGCAGCTTAGGAACGAATAGCAATCAGCCCCAGCATTTT